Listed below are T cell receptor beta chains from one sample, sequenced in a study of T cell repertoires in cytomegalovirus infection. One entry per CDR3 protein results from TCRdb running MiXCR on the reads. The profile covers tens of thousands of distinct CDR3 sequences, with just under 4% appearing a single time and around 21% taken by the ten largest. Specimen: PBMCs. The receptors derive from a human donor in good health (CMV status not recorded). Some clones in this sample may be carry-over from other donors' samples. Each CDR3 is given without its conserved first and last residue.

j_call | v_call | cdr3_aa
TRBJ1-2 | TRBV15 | ATSRGAGTDSGGYT
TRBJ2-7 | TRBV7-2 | ASSPWDGSYEQY
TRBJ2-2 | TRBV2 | ASSFTDRVNTGELF
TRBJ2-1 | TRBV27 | ASSPTSGKRGGEQF
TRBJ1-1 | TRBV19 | ATRDRSPNTEAF
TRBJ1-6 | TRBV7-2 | ASSPKGTGGFSDSPLH
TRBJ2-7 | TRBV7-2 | ASSLGRLYEQY
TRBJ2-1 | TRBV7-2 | ASSLRGDGEQF
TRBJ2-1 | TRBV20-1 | SARGLGLALPDEQF
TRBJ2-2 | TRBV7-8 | ASSLDTGATGELF
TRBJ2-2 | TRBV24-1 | ATSDPGPPNTGELF
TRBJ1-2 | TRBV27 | ASSLQGLSGYT
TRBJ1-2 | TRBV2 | ASSEDDLYGYT
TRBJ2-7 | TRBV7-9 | ASSNDGYEQY
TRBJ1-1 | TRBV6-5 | ASSYSVNTEAF